This entry lists 22 T cell receptor beta chains sequenced from one sample in a study of PD-L1 blockade in urothelial cancer. The repertoire was sequenced with immunoSEQ multiplex PCR; TCRdb's copy has only in-frame clones and lacks some. The sample comprises about 21,000 clones, about 90% of which are singletons, and roughly a sixth rests with the top ten. The specimen was PBMCs, collected around atezolizumab (anti-PD-L1) treatment. Source of these receptors: a woman aged 55-69 years with urothelial cancer.

The table lists this clone with a count of one. The V and J genes are TRBV4-1 and TRBJ2-7, with 12 positions matching TRBD2. The CDR3 runs 18 residues. Germline values: CDR1 MGHRA, CDR2 YSYEKL. The CDR3 protein is CASGVGRALAGGTYEQYF. CDR3 DNA: TGCGCTAGCGGGGTCGGCAGGGCCCTAGCGGGAGGGACCTACGAGCAGTACTTC.

The CDR3 DNA reads TGTGCCAGCAGCTTAGCCAGCGGGAGGGCCCACGAGCAGTACTTC. It specifies CASSLASGRAHEQYF. This sequence joins TRBV7-3 and TRBJ2-7, with 10 bases identical to TRBD2. This CDR3 spans 15 amino acids. Germline V gene sequence: CDR1 SGHTA, CDR2 FQGTGA. V lost 2 bases, J lost 5 bases, and 6 bases stayed unmatched.

The chain employs TRBV6-5 and TRBJ2-4; D may be TRBD1 (6 bases). V was pared by 3 bases and J by 6 bases, with 18 bases between. This CDR3 has 16 amino acids. Germline values: CDR1 MNHEY, CDR2 SVGAGI. This CDR3 is CASSYKKDSFVNIQYF. In DNA form, the CDR3 reads TGTGCCAGCAGTTATAAAAAGGACAGTTTTGTAAACATTCAGTACTTC.

This chain links TRBV19 with TRBJ1-2, with D maybe TRBD1 (5 bases). The CDR3 covers 15 residues. In germline, CDR1 is LNHDA, CDR2 SQIVND (reference sequence). The V and J ends lost 3 bases and 0 bases respectively, with 11 bases between them. CDR3 sequence (DNA): TGTGCCAGTAGTATGGGGAGGGGATCTAACTATGGCTACACCTTC. This codes for CASSMGRGSNYGYTF.

This chain links TRBV5-4 with TRBJ1-1; D is unresolved. CDR1 is SGHNT and CDR2 is YYREEE in the germline V gene (reference sequence). This CDR3 is 14 amino acids long. V lost 4 bases to trimming and J lost 3 bases, with 13 bases between them. The CDR3 nucleotides are TGTGCCAGCAGCCCAACCGGCGGGCACACTGAAGCTTTCTTT. Encoded protein: CASSPTGGHTEAFF.

The chain joins TRBV6-5 to TRBJ2-7; the D gene is possibly TRBD2 (7 bases). Germline V gives CDR1 MNHEY, CDR2 SVGAGI. The V end lost 0 bases, the J end lost 6 bases, and 15 bases lay between the germline ends. The CDR3 covers 15 residues. CDR3 in amino acids: CASSYSGGLSVEQYF. CDR3 in DNA: TGTGCCAGCAGTTACTCGGGGGGGCTATCGGTCGAGCAGTACTTC.

This clone showed up just once. A read error may account for a junction end that differs from germline. This chain joins TRBV7-9 and TRBJ2-7; TRBD1 or TRBD2 may be the D gene (5 bases each). Germline V gives CDR1 SEHNR, CDR2 FQNEAQ (reference sequence). This CDR3 comprises 13 residues. The CDR3 bases are TGTGCCAGCAGCCTAGCCCAGGGCTACGAGCAGTACTTC. Translation: CASSLAQGYEQYF.

CDR3 sequence reads: CASSEGTSAVRYEQYF. Written as DNA, the CDR3 is TGTGCCAGCAGTGAAGGGACTAGCGCGGTGCGGTACGAGCAGTACTTC. The chain has TRBV6-1 and TRBJ2-7; 9 bases agree with TRBD2. V trimming: 1 base; J trimming: 4 bases; junction bases outside the gene matches: 8. The CDR3 covers 16 residues. CDR1 and CDR2 (germline): MNHNS, SASEGT.

This sequence joins TRBV9 and TRBJ2-4, with 9 bases lining up with TRBD2. Germline V gene data show CDR1 as SGDLS and CDR2 as YYNGEE. The trim removed 6 bases at V and 1 base at J, leaving 14 bases unmatched. This CDR3 region has 18 residues. CDR3 in DNA: TGTGCCAGCACCCCCGATAGCGGGAGCGACCGGGCCAAAAACATTCAGTACTTC. It encodes CASTPDSGSDRAKNIQYF.

By sample fraction, this clone is medium-sized. The chain recombines TRBV5-6 with TRBJ2-7, with a tentative D call TRBD1 (5 bases). CDR3 length: 14 amino acids. Looked up from germline, CDR1 is SGHDT and CDR2 is YYEEEE. Trimming cost V 4 bases and J 4 bases, with 15 bases left between them. CDR3 coding DNA: TGTGCCAGCAGCCCTGCCCCGGACAAGTACGAGCAGTACTTC. This translates into CASSPAPDKYEQYF.

The V and J genes are TRBV25-1 and TRBJ1-3; no firm D call. CDR1 MGHDK and CDR2 SYGVNS come from the germline V gene. V was cut by 4 bases and J by 0 bases, with 16 bases left in between. The CDR3 totals 17 residues. CDR3 sequence: CASSGDRTRDSGNTIYF. The CDR3 DNA sequence: TGTGCCAGCAGTGGAGACCGAACCCGGGACTCTGGAAACACCATATATTTT.

The rearrangement links TRBV6-5 to TRBJ2-5; 7 bases fit TRBD1. Germline V lookup: CDR1 MNHEY, CDR2 SVGAGI. This CDR3 comprises 15 residues. V lost 6 bases and J lost 4; bases outside the gene matches: 11. The CDR3 is CASSRTGKDRETQYF. The CDR3 nucleotides read TGTGCCAGCAGCCGGACAGGAAAAGACAGAGAGACCCAGTACTTC.

The V gene is TRBV27, the J gene TRBJ2-7; D is unresolved. CDR3 length equals 13 residues. Germline CDR1 and CDR2: MNHEY and SMNVEV (reference sequence). Trimming removed 2 bases at V and 7 bases at J, with 12 bases between. The CDR3 nucleotides are TGTGCCAGCAGTTTAGGGCCTCTTAGGGAGCAGTACTTC. Amino acids: CASSLGPLREQYF.

The gene calls are TRBV9 and TRBJ2-5; 8 bases fit TRBD1. Germline V gives CDR1 SGDLS, CDR2 YYNGEE. Trimming took 2 bases from V and 0 from J; bases not matched to a gene: 6. The CDR3 runs to 16 residues. DNA for the CDR3: TGTGCCAGCAGCGTCCCGGGACAGGTATACCAAGAGACCCAGTACTTC. It encodes CASSVPGQVYQETQYF.

V usage is TRBV14 and J usage is TRBJ2-2; 7 bases map to TRBD2. V was pared by 4 bases and J by 1 base, with 3 bases of the junction left unmatched. Per the germline V gene, CDR1 is SGHDN and CDR2 is FVKESK. The CDR3 contains 15 residues. The CDR3 reads CASSRSSGNTGELFF. The CDR3 DNA reads as TGTGCCAGCAGCCGGTCTAGCGGGAACACCGGGGAGCTGTTTTTT.

This clone was seen a few times. The rearrangement uses TRBV6-1 and TRBJ2-7; D may be TRBD2 (5 bases). The CDR3 length is 12 residues. V gave up 7 bases and J gave up 2 bases, with 9 bases separating them. CDR1 and CDR2 from the germline V gene are MNHNS and SASEGT. The DNA of the CDR3 is TGTGCCAGCATGAGCGGTCCCTACGAGCAGTACTTC. Translating it yields CASMSGPYEQYF.

CDR3 loop: CASSQLSPGQGGNEKLFF. In DNA, the CDR3 is TGCGCCAGCAGTCAGCTATCCCCTGGACAGGGAGGCAATGAAAAACTGTTTTTT. V is TRBV23-1 and J is TRBJ1-4; 8 bases fit TRBD1. TRBV23-1 is an ORF; its function is uncertain. This CDR3 is 18 amino acids long. With 3 bases clipped from V and 5 bases from J, the junction kept 14 bases outside the gene matches.

V and J are TRBV28 and TRBJ2-3; possibly TRBD1 for D (5 bases). Germline V lookup: CDR1 MDHEN, CDR2 SYDVKM. The CDR3 is 13 amino acids. V lost 6 bases and J 2 bases, leaving 9 bases between the germline ends. Here the CDR3 reads CASSPRDTDTQYF. In DNA, the CDR3 is TGTGCCAGCAGCCCCAGGGACACAGATACGCAGTATTTT.

This chain uses TRBV12-5 with TRBJ2-4; 11 bases align to TRBD2. V gave up 5 bases and J gave up 0 bases; unmatched junction bases: 6. The germline V gene has CDR1 LGHNT and CDR2 FRNRAP. The CDR3 consists of 17 residues. CDR3 residues: CASGDTSGSGAKNIQYF. Here the CDR3 DNA reads TGTGCTAGTGGTGACACTAGCGGGAGTGGAGCCAAAAACATTCAGTACTTC.

The rearrangement links TRBV27 to TRBJ1-1; tentatively, D is TRBD1 (5 bases). The V and J ends lost 6 bases and 1 base respectively, with 15 bases between them. This CDR3 region has 15 residues. Germline loops: CDR1 MNHEY, CDR2 SMNVEV (reference sequence). DNA for the CDR3: TGTGCCAGCAGATGGCAGGGATCCCAGAACACTGAAGCTTTCTTT. It encodes CASRWQGSQNTEAFF.

This chain connects TRBV28 to TRBJ2-7, with a weak D call TRBD1 (6 bases). The CDR3 length is 15 residues. V dropped 4 bases and J dropped 0 bases, with 13 bases sitting between them. The V gene's germline CDR1 is MDHEN and CDR2 SYDVKM. The CDR3 reads CASSSGQISSYEQYF. Written as DNA, the CDR3 is TGTGCCAGCAGTTCCGGACAGATAAGCTCCTACGAGCAGTACTTC.

The genes are TRBV5-1 and TRBJ2-5; 10 positions agree with TRBD2. Germline CDR1 SGHRS, CDR2 YFSETQ. Trimming took 0 bases from V and 6 from J; bases not matched to a gene: 11. CDR3 length: 17 residues. CDR3 DNA sequence: TGCGCCAGCAGCTTGGAACCGAGCGGGAGGGTTAGCAAGACCCAGTACTTC. It is translated as CASSLEPSGRVSKTQYF. Drawing the rest from reference TRBV5-1 and TRBJ2-5, the complete variable domain is KAGVTQTPRYLIKTRGQQVTLSCSPISGHRSVSWYQQTPGQGLQFLFEYFSETQRNKGNFPGRFSGRQFSNSRSEMNVSTLELGDSALYLCASSLEPSGRVSKTQYFGPGTRLLVL.